This T cell receptor beta chain appears in the sequencing data of a study of cytomegalovirus exposure and HLA in healthy donors. Study-level findings and limits: Sequencing likely generated an artifact that appeared as a cluster of highly shared sequence variants.

As regards this clone: The antigen is not known.

Researchers ran the PCR with 60 Vbeta and 13 Jbeta primers. Libraries were prepared by immunoSEQ multiplex PCR; TCRdb keeps only in-frame clonotypes and omits some of them. In the table there are nearly 110,000 clones, over 75% of which are singletons. V was pared by 2 bases and J by 6 bases, with 11 bases between. CDR1 and CDR2 (germline): LGHNA, YNFKEQ. The length of the CDR3 is 13 residues. The source of this sequence is a young man in good health and CMV-seronegative. Input material: PBMCs. This rearrangement joins TRBV4-2 to TRBJ2-7, with a possible D match to TRBD1 (5 bases). Written as DNA, the CDR3 is TGTGCCAGCAGCCAATTCAAGGGGTCCGAGCAGTACTTC. Encoded protein: CASSQFKGSEQYF.